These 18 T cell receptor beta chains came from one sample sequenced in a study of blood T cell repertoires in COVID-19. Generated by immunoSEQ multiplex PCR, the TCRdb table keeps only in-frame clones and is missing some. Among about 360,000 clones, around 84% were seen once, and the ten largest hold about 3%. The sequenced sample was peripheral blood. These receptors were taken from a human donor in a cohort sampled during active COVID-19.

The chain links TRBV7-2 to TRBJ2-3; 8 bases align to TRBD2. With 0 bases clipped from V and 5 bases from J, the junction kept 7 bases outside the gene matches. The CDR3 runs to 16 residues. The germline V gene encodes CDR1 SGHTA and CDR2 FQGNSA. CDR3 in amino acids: CASSLAAAGAGDTQYF. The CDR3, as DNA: TGTGCCAGCAGCTTAGCGGCAGCGGGGGCTGGAGATACGCAGTATTTT.

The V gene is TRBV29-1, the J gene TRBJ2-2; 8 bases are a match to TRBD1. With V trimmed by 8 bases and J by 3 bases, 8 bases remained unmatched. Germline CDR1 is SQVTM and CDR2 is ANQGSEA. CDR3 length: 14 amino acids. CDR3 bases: TGCAGCTCAACCGGGACAGGCGACACCGGGGAGCTGTTTTTT. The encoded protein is CSSTGTGDTGELFF.

CDR3 residues: CAISQGGFEQYF. The CDR3 coding sequence is TGTGCCATCTCCCAGGGAGGGTTCGAGCAGTACTTC. This chain links TRBV10-3 with TRBJ2-7, with 7 bases aligning to TRBD2. The CDR3 totals 12 residues. Losses at the gene ends were 8 bases for V and 6 bases for J; bases not matched to a gene: 7. The germline CDR1 and CDR2 sequences are ENHRY and SYGVKD.

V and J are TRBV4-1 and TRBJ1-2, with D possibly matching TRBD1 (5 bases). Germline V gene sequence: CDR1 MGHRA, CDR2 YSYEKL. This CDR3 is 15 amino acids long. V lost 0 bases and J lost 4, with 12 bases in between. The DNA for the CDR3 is TGCGCCAGCAGCCAAGAGGAGGGGTTGGCCTATGGCTACACCTTC. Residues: CASSQEEGLAYGYTF.

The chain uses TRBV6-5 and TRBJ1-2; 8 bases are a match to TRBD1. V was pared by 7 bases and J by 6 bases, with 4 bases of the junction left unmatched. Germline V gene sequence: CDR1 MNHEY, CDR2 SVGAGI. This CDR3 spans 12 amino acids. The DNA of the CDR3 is TGTGCCAGCACCCCGACAGGGGATGGCTACACCTTC. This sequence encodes CASTPTGDGYTF.

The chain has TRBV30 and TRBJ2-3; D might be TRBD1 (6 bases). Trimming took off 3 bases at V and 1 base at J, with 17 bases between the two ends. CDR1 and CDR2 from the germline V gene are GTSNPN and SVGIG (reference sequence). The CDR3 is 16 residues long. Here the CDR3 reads CAWSRRTAWGTDTQYF. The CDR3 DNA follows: TGTGCCTGGAGCCGGCGGACAGCCTGGGGCACAGATACGCAGTATTTT.

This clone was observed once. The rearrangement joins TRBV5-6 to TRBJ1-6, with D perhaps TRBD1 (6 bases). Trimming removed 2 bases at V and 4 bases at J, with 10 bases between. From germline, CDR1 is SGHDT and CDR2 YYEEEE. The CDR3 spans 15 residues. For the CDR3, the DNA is TGTGCCAGCAGCTTAGGGGGTGGGTATAATTCACCCCTCCACTTT. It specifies CASSLGGGYNSPLHF.

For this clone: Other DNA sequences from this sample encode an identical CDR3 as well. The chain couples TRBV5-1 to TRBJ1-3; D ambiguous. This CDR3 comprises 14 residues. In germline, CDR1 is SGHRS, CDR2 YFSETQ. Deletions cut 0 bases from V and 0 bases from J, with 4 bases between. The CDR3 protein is CASSLGSSGNTIYF. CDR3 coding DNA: TGCGCCAGCAGCTTGGGTAGCTCTGGAAACACCATATATTTT. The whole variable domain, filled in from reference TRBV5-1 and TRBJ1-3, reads KAGVTQTPRYLIKTRGQQVTLSCSPISGHRSVSWYQQTPGQGLQFLFEYFSETQRNKGNFPGRFSGRQFSNSRSEMNVSTLELGDSALYLCASSLGSSGNTIYFGEGSWLTVV.

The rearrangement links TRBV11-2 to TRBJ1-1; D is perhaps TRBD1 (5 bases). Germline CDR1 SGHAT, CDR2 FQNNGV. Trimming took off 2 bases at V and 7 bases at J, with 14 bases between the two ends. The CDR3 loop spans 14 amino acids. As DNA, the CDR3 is TGTGCCAGCAGCTTATTCAGGGTCGTAGATGAAGCTTTCTTT. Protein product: CASSLFRVVDEAFF.

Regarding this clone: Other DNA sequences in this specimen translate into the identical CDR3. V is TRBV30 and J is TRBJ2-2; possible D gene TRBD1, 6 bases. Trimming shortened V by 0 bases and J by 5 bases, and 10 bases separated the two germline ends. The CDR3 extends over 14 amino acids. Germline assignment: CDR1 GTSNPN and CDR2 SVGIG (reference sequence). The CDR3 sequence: CAWSVVRGTGELFF. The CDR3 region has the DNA TGTGCCTGGAGTGTAGTCAGGGGAACCGGGGAGCTGTTTTTT.

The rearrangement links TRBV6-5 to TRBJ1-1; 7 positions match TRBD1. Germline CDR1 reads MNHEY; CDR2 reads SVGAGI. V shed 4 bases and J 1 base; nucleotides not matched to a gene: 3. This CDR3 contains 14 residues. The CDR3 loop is CASSWQGGNTEAFF. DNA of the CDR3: TGTGCCAGCAGTTGGCAGGGGGGGAACACTGAAGCTTTCTTT.

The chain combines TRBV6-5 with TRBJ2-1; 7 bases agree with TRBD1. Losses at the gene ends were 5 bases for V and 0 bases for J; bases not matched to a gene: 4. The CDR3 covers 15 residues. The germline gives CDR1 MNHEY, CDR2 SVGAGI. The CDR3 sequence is CASSMGTDSYNEQFF. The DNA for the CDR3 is TGTGCCAGCAGTATGGGGACAGACTCCTACAATGAGCAGTTCTTC.

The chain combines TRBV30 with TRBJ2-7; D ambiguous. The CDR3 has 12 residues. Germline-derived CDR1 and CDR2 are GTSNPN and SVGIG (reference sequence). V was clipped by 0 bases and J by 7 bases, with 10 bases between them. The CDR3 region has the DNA TGTGCCTGGAGTGTATACCAGGTAGAGCAGTACTTC. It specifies CAWSVYQVEQYF.

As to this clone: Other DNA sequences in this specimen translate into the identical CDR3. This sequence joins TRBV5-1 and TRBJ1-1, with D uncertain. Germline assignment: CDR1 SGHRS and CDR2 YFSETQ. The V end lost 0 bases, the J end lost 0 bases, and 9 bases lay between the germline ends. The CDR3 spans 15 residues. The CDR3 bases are TGCGCCAGCAGCTTGGCACCGGGGATGAACACTGAAGCTTTCTTT. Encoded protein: CASSLAPGMNTEAFF. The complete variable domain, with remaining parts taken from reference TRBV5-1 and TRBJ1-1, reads KAGVTQTPRYLIKTRGQQVTLSCSPISGHRSVSWYQQTPGQGLQFLFEYFSETQRNKGNFPGRFSGRQFSNSRSEMNVSTLELGDSALYLCASSLAPGMNTEAFFGQGTRLTVV.

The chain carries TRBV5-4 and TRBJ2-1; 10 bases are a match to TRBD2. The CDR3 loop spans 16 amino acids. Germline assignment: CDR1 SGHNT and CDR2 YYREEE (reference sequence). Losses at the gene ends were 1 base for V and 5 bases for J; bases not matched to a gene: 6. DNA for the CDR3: TGTGCCAGCAGCTTGCGAGCGGGGGGGCCGAACAATGAGCAGTTCTTC. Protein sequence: CASSLRAGGPNNEQFF.

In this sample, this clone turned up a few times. Here the CDR3 DNA reads TGTGCCAGCAGCGTTCGTTTCAGCGATGGCTACACCTTC. Its protein is CASSVRFSDGYTF. The chain joins TRBV9 to TRBJ1-2; D not certain. From germline, CDR1 is SGDLS and CDR2 YYNGEE. Trimming left V 2 bases short and J 6 bases short, with 11 bases between. The CDR3 runs 13 residues.

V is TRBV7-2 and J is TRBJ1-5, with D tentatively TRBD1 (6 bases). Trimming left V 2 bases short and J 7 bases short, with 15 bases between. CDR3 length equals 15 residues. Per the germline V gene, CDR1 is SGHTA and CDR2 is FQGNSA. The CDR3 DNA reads TGTGCCAGCAGCTTATTCGGGGGGCTCGGGCAGCCCCAGCATTTT. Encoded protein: CASSLFGGLGQPQHF.

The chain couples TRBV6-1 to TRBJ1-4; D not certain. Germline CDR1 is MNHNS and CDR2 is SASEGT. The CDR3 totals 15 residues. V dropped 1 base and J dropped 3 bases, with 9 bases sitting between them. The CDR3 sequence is CASSEVRGANEKLFF. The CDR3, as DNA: TGTGCCAGCAGTGAAGTCCGGGGTGCTAATGAAAAACTGTTTTTT.